Listed here are 12 T cell receptor beta chains from one sample, sequenced in a study of blood T cell repertoires in COVID-19. TCRdb's table, derived via immunoSEQ multiplex PCR, lists solely in-frame clones and lacks some. This sample has a few hundred thousand clones; around nine tenths occur once, and the top ten carry roughly 9.4%. Sequenced sample: PBMCs or T cells enriched from blood (not recorded which). These receptors were taken from a woman between 45 and 65 years old who had recovered from COVID-19.

V is TRBV6-2 or TRBV6-3 and J is TRBJ2-2, with TRBD1 matching over 11 bases. The CDR3 loop spans 18 amino acids. Trimming removed 4 bases from V and 5 bases from J; junction bases left unmatched: 12. Germline CDR1 reads MNHEY; CDR2 reads SVGEGT. The CDR3 region is CASSSRLRTGGNTGELFF. CDR3 sequence (DNA): TGTGCCAGCAGTTCGCGACTCAGGACAGGGGGCAATACCGGGGAGCTGTTTTTT.

This chain joins TRBV6-1 and TRBJ1-1; 7 bases are a match to TRBD1. CDR3 length equals 13 residues. CDR1 and CDR2 (germline): MNHNS, SASEGT. J was trimmed by 8 bases and V by 2 bases; bases with no gene match: 5. The CDR3 loop is CASSEIPRGEAFF. CDR3 nucleotides: TGTGCCAGCAGTGAAATTCCCAGGGGGGAAGCTTTCTTT.

V gene TRBV10-3 combines with J gene TRBJ1-1; D unresolved. Germline V gene lookup returns CDR1 ENHRY and CDR2 SYGVKD. V was pared by 7 bases and J by 2 bases, with 5 bases between. This CDR3 is 11 amino acids long. CDR3 nucleotide sequence: TGTGCCATCAAAACAAACACTGAAGCTTTCTTT. This encodes CAIKTNTEAFF.

On this clone itself: The CDR3 does not end in the conserved phenylalanine or tryptophan, so this is likely a read error. Because the CDR3's place on the DNA is in doubt, the DNA is left out and the CDR3 is given as listed by TCRdb. The chain carries TRBV7-3 and TRBJ2-7; the tabulated D call, TRBD1, remains unverified against the DNA. Counting both end residues, the CDR3 totals 11 amino acids. CDR1 is SGHTA, CDR2 FQGTGA, per germline. The CDR3 sequence: CASSLGTDTVR.

The rearrangement joins TRBV19 to TRBJ2-1; D may be TRBD1 (6 bases). This CDR3 is built from 15 residues. Germline-derived CDR1 and CDR2 are LNHDA and SQIVND (reference sequence). With 5 bases removed from V and 6 bases from J, the gap between germline ends came to 17 bases. The CDR3: CASSVAGASGNEQFF. The DNA for the CDR3 is TGTGCCAGTAGTGTAGCAGGGGCCTCGGGCAATGAGCAGTTCTTC.

The CDR3 here is CASSELGRNYGYTF. The CDR3 region has the DNA TGTGCCAGCAGTGAATTGGGGCGTAACTATGGCTACACCTTC. The V and J genes are TRBV25-1 and TRBJ1-2; the D gene is possibly TRBD1 (5 bases). CDR3 length equals 14 residues. In germline, CDR1 is MGHDK, CDR2 SYGVNS. The germline V and J ends were trimmed by 1 base and 1 base, with 7 bases remaining between them.

V usage is TRBV10-3 and J usage is TRBJ1-3, with D tentatively TRBD1 (5 bases). Trimming stripped 0 bases from V and 1 base from J, with 13 bases between. The CDR3 has 17 amino acids. Germline CDR1 and CDR2: ENHRY and SYGVKD. Here the CDR3 reads CAISESYQGPSGNTIYF. The CDR3 coding sequence is TGTGCCATCAGTGAGTCTTATCAGGGTCCGTCTGGAAACACCATATATTTT.

CDR3 residues: CASSIMTPVTGELFF. DNA of the CDR3: TGTGCCAGTAGTATCATGACACCGGTCACCGGGGAGCTGTTTTTT. The V gene is TRBV19, the J gene TRBJ2-2, with unresolved D. V dropped 3 bases and J dropped 4 bases, with 12 bases sitting between them. Looked up from germline, CDR1 is LNHDA and CDR2 is SQIVND (reference sequence). The CDR3 has 15 residues.

The chain employs TRBV28 and TRBJ1-2; 9 nucleotides line up with TRBD1. CDR3 size: 15 residues. Germline V gene sequence: CDR1 MDHEN, CDR2 SYDVKM. The V gene end was trimmed by 6 bases and the J gene end by 4 bases; junction bases not matched to a gene: 9. CDR3 coding DNA: TGTGCCAGCAGGCAAACAGGGGGCGGGAGCTATGGCTACACCTTC. This translates into CASRQTGGGSYGYTF.

The chain has TRBV12-3 or TRBV12-4 and TRBJ1-5; a weak D match, TRBD1 (5 bases). The CDR3 extends over 13 amino acids. Trimming took off 7 bases at V and 7 bases at J, with 14 bases between the two ends. The CDR3 is CASNTQETQPQHF. The CDR3 region has the DNA TGTGCCAGCAATACACAGGAAACACAGCCCCAGCATTTT.

This chain joins TRBV5-1 and TRBJ2-1; 11 bases match TRBD2. Germline lookup yields CDR1 SGHRS and CDR2 YFSETQ. Trimming removed 1 base from V and 0 bases from J; junction bases left unmatched: 9. CDR3 size: 19 residues. The CDR3 loop is CASSLLSSGGPNSYNEQFF. In nucleotides, the CDR3 is TGCGCCAGCAGCTTGTTGTCTAGCGGGGGGCCCAACTCCTACAATGAGCAGTTCTTC.

V is TRBV5-6 and J is TRBJ1-2; D remains ambiguous. Germline V lookup: CDR1 SGHDT, CDR2 YYEEEE. V was trimmed by 0 bases and J by 6 bases, leaving 15 bases between them. The CDR3 consists of 15 residues. In DNA form, the CDR3 reads TGTGCCAGCAGCTTGGTCAATCGGGAAATCCATGGCTACACCTTC. Its translation: CASSLVNREIHGYTF.